The 28 T cell receptor beta chains below come from one sample, sequenced in a study of blood T cell repertoires in COVID-19. Sequencing used immunoSEQ multiplex PCR; TCRdb keeps in-frame clones, though not all of them. The repertoire holds around 310,000 clones, with 89% as singletons. Specimen: peripheral blood. All receptors derive from a woman aged 55-70 years with acute or convalescent COVID-19.

The chain links TRBV4-1 to TRBJ2-5; a weak D match, TRBD1 (6 bases). V lost 1 base to trimming and J lost 0 bases, with 12 bases between them. CDR3 length equals 16 residues. The germline V gene has CDR1 MGHRA and CDR2 YSYEKL. The CDR3 DNA sequence: TGCGCCAGCAGCCAAGTTGGGACAAGGTACCAAGAGACCCAGTACTTC. Protein product: CASSQVGTRYQETQYF.

The CDR3 protein is CASSPPGFHGYTF. CDR3 DNA sequence: TGTGCCAGCAGCCCCCCAGGGTTCCATGGCTACACCTTC. The rearrangement joins TRBV7-2 to TRBJ1-2; D may be TRBD1 (5 bases). With 5 bases removed from V and 6 bases from J, the gap between germline ends came to 13 bases. The CDR3 has 13 amino acids. The germline V gene encodes CDR1 SGHTA and CDR2 FQGNSA.

V is TRBV7-2 and J is TRBJ2-2, with TRBD1 identical over 9 bases. The J segment lost 6 bases and the V segment lost 5 bases, leaving 4 bases of the junction unmatched. From germline, CDR1 is SGHTA and CDR2 FQGNSA. CDR3 size: 14 residues. The CDR3 DNA reads TGTGCCAGCAGCCGCCGACAGGGGGCCGGGGAGCTGTTTTTT. This gives the protein CASSRRQGAGELFF.

This clone has a single count. The chain recombines TRBV28 with TRBJ2-7; 7 positions match TRBD1. The germline V gene has CDR1 MDHEN and CDR2 SYDVKM. V trimming: 1 base; J trimming: 1 base; junction bases outside the gene matches: 7. This CDR3 spans 16 amino acids. DNA for the CDR3: TGTGCCAGCAGTTTATTGGACAGGACCACTTCCTACGAGCAGTACTTC. It codes for CASSLLDRTTSYEQYF. Full variable domain (remainder filled in from reference TRBV28 and TRBJ2-7): DVKVTQSSRYLVKRTGEKVFLECVQDMDHENMFWYRQDPGLGLRLIYFSYDVKMKEKGDIPEGYSVSREKKERFSLILESASTNQTSMYLCASSLLDRTTSYEQYFGPGTRLTVT.

This chain links TRBV2 with TRBJ1-2, with D maybe TRBD1 (5 bases). V was trimmed by 3 bases and J by 4 bases, leaving 9 bases between them. Germline V lookup: CDR1 SNHLY, CDR2 FYNNEI. The CDR3 spans 13 residues. Written as DNA, the CDR3 is TGTGCCAGCAGTGAGCAGGGTAGCTATGGCTACACCTTC. This translates into CASSEQGSYGYTF.

The rearrangement joins TRBV10-3 to TRBJ2-5; 14 bases fit TRBD2. The V gene end was trimmed by 5 bases and the J gene end by 4 bases; junction bases not matched to a gene: 12. Germline CDR1 ENHRY, CDR2 SYGVKD. The CDR3 covers 18 residues. CDR3 protein: CAISRTSGGSGVRETQYF. The CDR3 bases are TGTGCCATCAGTAGGACTAGCGGGGGGAGCGGTGTTAGAGAGACCCAGTACTTC.

The chain recombines TRBV27 with TRBJ2-3; D not resolved. Germline CDR1 is MNHEY and CDR2 is SMNVEV (reference sequence). The length of the CDR3 is 16 residues. V lost 0 bases to trimming and J lost 2 bases, with 12 bases between them. The CDR3 nucleotides are TGTGCCAGCAGTTTATCGGCATCCTCTGCCACAGATACGCAGTATTTT. This sequence encodes CASSLSASSATDTQYF.

The chain links TRBV3-1 (or the pseudogene TRBV3-2) to TRBJ1-3; perhaps TRBD1 as D (6 bases). CDR1 and CDR2 from the germline V gene are LGHDT and YNNKEL (reference sequence). CDR3 length: 17 amino acids. Trimming removed 3 bases from V and 4 bases from J, with 19 bases in between. DNA for the CDR3: TGTGCCAGCAGCCATACATCACAGGGTCTAAAAGGAAACACCATATATTTT. This codes for CASSHTSQGLKGNTIYF.

V usage is TRBV28 and J usage is TRBJ2-7, with 10 bases that match TRBD1. J was trimmed by 5 bases and V by 6 bases; bases with no gene match: 4. This CDR3 is built from 13 residues. Germline values: CDR1 MDHEN, CDR2 SYDVKM. The CDR3 loop reads CASRLTGGNEQYF. CDR3 nucleotide sequence: TGTGCCAGCAGGCTGACAGGGGGCAACGAGCAGTACTTC.

V usage is TRBV30 and J usage is TRBJ2-7; 9 bases are shared with TRBD1. Germline lookup yields CDR1 GTSNPN and CDR2 SVGIG (reference sequence). The ends lost 4 bases at V and 2 bases at J; junction bases unmatched: 9. The CDR3 is 15 amino acids. CDR3 coding DNA: TGTGCCTGGAAATACTCTAACAGGGGGCCCTACGAGCAGTACTTC. Translation gives CAWKYSNRGPYEQYF.

The V call is TRBV2, the J call TRBJ1-1, with 8 bases fitting TRBD1. Germline V gene lookup returns CDR1 SNHLY and CDR2 FYNNEI. This CDR3 has 15 amino acids. J was trimmed by 5 bases and V by 6 bases; bases with no gene match: 11. CDR3 sequence: CASRQDRATGTEAFF. CDR3 sequence (DNA): TGTGCCAGCAGACAGGACAGGGCGACTGGAACTGAAGCTTTCTTT.

The V and J genes are TRBV2 and TRBJ1-5; perhaps TRBD1 as D (5 bases). CDR1 and CDR2 from the germline V gene are SNHLY and FYNNEI. Trimming cost V 1 base and J 2 bases, with 12 bases left between them. The CDR3 has 16 amino acids. This CDR3 reads CASSEGGRAGNQPQHF. Written as DNA, the CDR3 is TGTGCCAGCAGTGAAGGCGGCAGGGCGGGCAATCAGCCCCAGCATTTT. The whole variable domain, remainder taken from reference TRBV2 and TRBJ1-5, is EPEVTQTPSHQVTQMGQEVILRCVPISNHLYFYWYRQILGQKVEFLVSFYNNEISEKSEIFDDQFSVERPDGSNFTLKIRSTKLEDSAMYFCASSEGGRAGNQPQHFGDGTRLSIL.

J is TRBJ2-1 and V is TRBV28, with 14 nucleotides matching TRBD2. Germline lookup yields CDR1 MDHEN and CDR2 SYDVKM. This CDR3 has 18 residues. The trim removed 5 bases at V and 3 bases at J, leaving 9 bases unmatched. CDR3 in amino acids: CASSRLAGGPWDYNEQFF. In DNA, the CDR3 is TGTGCCAGCAGTCGACTAGCGGGAGGGCCTTGGGACTACAATGAGCAGTTCTTC. Filled out from reference TRBV28 and TRBJ2-1, the complete variable domain reads DVKVTQSSRYLVKRTGEKVFLECVQDMDHENMFWYRQDPGLGLRLIYFSYDVKMKEKGDIPEGYSVSREKKERFSLILESASTNQTSMYLCASSRLAGGPWDYNEQFFGPGTRLTVL.

The chain combines TRBV4-3 with TRBJ1-1; D remains unclear. This CDR3 has 14 amino acids. CDR1 is LGHNA, CDR2 YSLEER, per germline. V was shortened by 1 base and J by 1 base, with 7 bases between the two germline ends. The CDR3 sequence: CASSQARGNTEAFF. The DNA of the CDR3 is TGCGCCAGCAGCCAAGCACGAGGGAACACTGAAGCTTTCTTT.

The rearrangement uses TRBV29-1 and TRBJ2-7, with D tentatively TRBD2 (7 bases). CDR1 and CDR2 from the germline V gene are SQVTM and ANQGSEA. CDR3 length: 14 amino acids. Between the trimmed V and J ends, which lost 2 bases and 3 bases, there was a span of 14 bases. CDR3 protein: CSVEKGGEDYEQYF. As DNA, the CDR3 is TGCAGCGTTGAAAAGGGGGGGGAGGACTACGAGCAGTACTTC.

This rearrangement joins TRBV6-2 or TRBV6-3 to TRBJ2-5, with 11 bases matching TRBD2. CDR1 MNHEY and CDR2 SVGEGT come from the germline V gene. This CDR3 has 18 residues. V shed 6 bases and J 2 bases; nucleotides not matched to a gene: 14. This chain's CDR3 is CASSPGLAGGRWQETQYF. The CDR3 bases are TGTGCCAGCAGCCCGGGGCTAGCGGGAGGACGATGGCAAGAGACCCAGTACTTC.

For the CDR3, the DNA is TGTGCCAGCAGCCAAGATAGCCAGGGCCTTTTGTATGGCTACACCTTC. Amino acid sequence: CASSQDSQGLLYGYTF. The chain carries TRBV4-2 and TRBJ1-2, with D possibly being TRBD1 (5 bases). Between the trimmed V and J ends, which lost 0 bases and 5 bases, there was a span of 16 bases. Germline V CDR1 and CDR2: LGHNA, YNFKEQ. This CDR3 region has 16 residues.

This rearrangement joins TRBV5-1 to TRBJ1-1, with D unresolved. Per the germline V gene, CDR1 is SGHRS and CDR2 is YFSETQ. Trimming stripped 4 bases from V and 4 bases from J, with 14 bases between. This CDR3 is built from 14 residues. As DNA, the CDR3 is TGCGCCAGCAGCCAATCGGGAGTGGGCACTGAAGCTTTCTTT. As protein: CASSQSGVGTEAFF.

The chain employs TRBV21-1 and TRBJ2-7; the table names TRBD2, a call not compared with the DNA. TRBV21-1 is shown as a pseudogene. The CDR3 consists of 14 residues. The CDR3, as DNA: TGTGCCAGCAGCAAAGAGGCGGGACCCTACGAGCAGTACTTC. Its protein is CASSKEAGPYEQYF.

The chain recombines TRBV19 with TRBJ1-5; D is unclear. V was trimmed by 5 bases and J by 6 bases, leaving 8 bases between them. CDR1 is LNHDA, CDR2 SQIVND, per germline (reference sequence). CDR3 length: 12 residues. The CDR3 DNA is TGTGCCAGTAGTCCTCGGTCTCAGCCCCAGCATTTT. It encodes CASSPRSQPQHF.

The gene calls are TRBV3-1 (or the pseudogene TRBV3-2) and TRBJ2-3, with D perhaps TRBD1 (5 bases). Looked up from germline, CDR1 is LGHDT and CDR2 is YNNKEL (reference sequence). The CDR3 covers 17 residues. Trimming removed 0 bases from V and 4 bases from J, with 17 bases in between. CDR3 residues: CASSQDGWRLGPDTQYF. The CDR3 DNA reads as TGTGCCAGCAGCCAAGATGGGTGGCGGCTGGGGCCAGATACGCAGTATTTT.

This chain joins TRBV9 and TRBJ2-3; TRBD1 might be the D (5 bases). V was clipped by 0 bases and J by 4 bases, with 6 bases between them. Germline lookup yields CDR1 SGDLS and CDR2 YYNGEE. The CDR3 sequence is 13 residues long. CDR3 nucleotides: TGTGCCAGCAGCGTAGGGGGCCCAGATACGCAGTATTTT. It is translated as CASSVGGPDTQYF.

The DNA of the CDR3 is TGTGCCAGCAGCTTAACGTCGGGACTAGGCTACGAGCAGTACTTC. This translates into CASSLTSGLGYEQYF. V is TRBV7-3 and J is TRBJ2-7; 8 positions agree with TRBD2. Germline CDR1 is SGHTA and CDR2 is FQGTGA. The CDR3 length is 15 residues. J was trimmed by 3 bases and V by 0 bases; bases with no gene match: 4.

The chain uses TRBV7-2 and TRBJ1-1, with D perhaps matching TRBD1 (6 bases). Germline V gene sequence: CDR1 SGHTA, CDR2 FQGNSA. V was trimmed by 5 bases and J by 1 base, leaving 14 bases between them. The CDR3 runs 15 residues. The CDR3 DNA reads as TGTGCCAGCAGCATAAAGGGACATCCGAACACTGAAGCTTTCTTT. Residues: CASSIKGHPNTEAFF.

The V gene is TRBV20-1, the J gene TRBJ2-3; the D gene is possibly TRBD2 (5 bases). There are 19 residues in the CDR3. V was shortened by 3 bases and J by 2 bases, with 27 bases between the two germline ends. Germline values: CDR1 DFQATT, CDR2 SNEGSKA (reference sequence). CDR3 DNA: TGCAGTGCTAGTGACTTCCTAGGACTCGAACACCTTTCCACAGATACGCAGTATTTT. This codes for CSASDFLGLEHLSTDTQYF.

The chain links TRBV24-1 to TRBJ1-5; no clear D. This CDR3 has 13 residues. The germline V gene has CDR1 KGHDR and CDR2 SFDVKD. The germline V and J ends were trimmed by 4 bases and 3 bases, with 6 bases remaining between them. CDR3 sequence reads: CATSDTVNQPQHF. In DNA, the CDR3 is TGTGCCACCAGTGACACGGTCAATCAGCCCCAGCATTTT.

This chain connects TRBV25-1 to TRBJ2-3; possibly TRBD1 for D (5 bases). Germline V lookup: CDR1 MGHDK, CDR2 SYGVNS. With 1 base removed from V and 2 bases from J, the gap between germline ends came to 10 bases. CDR3 size: 15 residues. As DNA, the CDR3 is TGTGCCAGCAGTGAATCAAACAGGTACACAGATACGCAGTATTTT. Protein sequence: CASSESNRYTDTQYF. Using reference TRBV25-1 and TRBJ2-3 for the parts outside the CDR3, the full variable domain is EADIYQTPRYLVIGTGKKITLECSQTMGHDKMYWYQQDPGMELHLIHYSYGVNSTEKGDLSSESTVSRIRTEHFPLTLESARPSHTSQYLCASSESNRYTDTQYFGPGTRLTVL.

The V gene is TRBV7-2, the J gene TRBJ1-2; the match to TRBD1 covers 9 bases. J lost 9 bases, V lost 1 base, and 3 bases had no gene match. CDR1 and CDR2 (germline): SGHTA, FQGNSA. The CDR3 is 13 amino acids. The CDR3 here is CASSLVTGGSYTF. DNA of the CDR3: TGTGCCAGCAGCTTAGTGACAGGGGGGAGCTACACCTTC.